This TCR beta chain was profiled in a study of shared clonotypes between healthy human individuals. Study-wide results and caveats: Estimated richness was generally greater in naive than memory subsets. Sharing across four donors was highest in naive CD4 (approximately 5%) and lowest in memory CD8 (approximately 0.4%).

As concerns this clone: What it binds is unknown. Within the sample, other DNA sequences also encode this same CDR3.

The material for each subset, its genomic DNA, was split evenly across several immunoSEQ plates. Profiling relied on immunoSEQ multiplex PCR, and the TCRdb table lists in-frame clones only, not all of them. The data show millions of clones, 85% to 95% seen once. V lost 6 bases to trimming and J lost 0 bases, with 6 bases between them. Germline CDR1 and CDR2: SGHTA and FQGNSA. The CDR3 loop spans 13 amino acids. A CD45RA-negative memory subset and a CD45RA+ naive subset were separated from the CD4+ cells. This chain uses TRBV7-2 with TRBJ1-5; D is uncertain. Input material: naive CD4+ T cells sorted from blood. Subset meaning: CD45RA+ positively selected. The clonotype comes from a man between 18 and 29 years old in good health. CDR3 nucleotide sequence: TGTGCCAGCAGTTCCTATAGCAATCAGCCCCAGCATTTT. It encodes CASSSYSNQPQHF.